This T cell receptor (beta chain) derives from a study of cytomegalovirus exposure and HLA in healthy donors. Turning to the study itself: A later analysis reported the 120 validation repertoires used the same platform as the roughly 700 first-cohort repertoires.

TCRdb keeps only in-frame clones here, not all; method: immunoSEQ multiplex PCR. The table records about 71,000 clones, approximately 94% of them present only once. To note about this clone: Its matching antigen is unknown.

This CDR3 contains 15 residues. V was pared by 3 bases and J by 3 bases, with 2 bases of the junction left unmatched. CDR1 and CDR2 (germline): ENHRY, SYGVKD. Study-level points and caveats: Both high specificity and high sensitivity reportedly marked the classifier's diagnosis of cytomegalovirus status. Among TCR beta chains, those listed as cytomegalovirus-associated numbered 164.

The donors were part of the validation cohort of 120 or so subjects. That cohort was separate from the first cohort, which comprised about 730 subjects. The V call is TRBV10-3, the J call TRBJ2-2, with 9 bases matching TRBD2. This sequence originates from a young woman in good health and CMV-seronegative. Material: PBMCs. CDR3 DNA: TGTGCCATCAGTGATGGCGGGAGGGACACCGGGGAGCTGTTTTTT. Its protein is CAISDGGRDTGELFF.